Below are 23 T cell receptor beta chains sequenced from a single sample in a study of blood T cell repertoires in COVID-19. Only in-frame clones appear in the TCRdb table, and some are missing; sequencing was by immunoSEQ multiplex PCR. The sample consists of about 73,000 clones, 82% of them appearing once. The sample taken for sequencing was peripheral blood. Receptor source: a woman aged 60-75 years with acute or convalescent COVID-19.

The V and J genes are TRBV5-1 and TRBJ1-2; D is perhaps TRBD1 (5 bases). This CDR3 has 13 residues. Per germline, CDR1 SGHRS and CDR2 YFSETQ. Trimming removed 4 bases at V and 2 bases at J, with 9 bases between. Written as DNA, the CDR3 is TGCGCCAGCAGCGCGGGACCGAACTATGGCTACACCTTC. Its translation is CASSAGPNYGYTF. Complete variable domain (other parts from reference TRBV5-1 and TRBJ1-2): KAGVTQTPRYLIKTRGQQVTLSCSPISGHRSVSWYQQTPGQGLQFLFEYFSETQRNKGNFPGRFSGRQFSNSRSEMNVSTLELGDSALYLCASSAGPNYGYTFGSGTRLTVV.

V and J are TRBV15 and TRBJ1-6; TRBD1 agrees at 8 bases. CDR3 length equals 15 residues. CDR1 and CDR2 (germline): LNHNV, YYDKDF (reference sequence). The ends lost 6 bases at V and 8 bases at J; junction bases unmatched: 9. The CDR3 spells CATSQRQGLDSPLHF. CDR3 bases: TGTGCCACCAGTCAGAGACAGGGGTTGGATTCACCCCTCCACTTT.

V usage is TRBV3-1 (or the pseudogene TRBV3-2) and J usage is TRBJ2-3, with no clear D. There are 12 residues in the CDR3. Trimming removed 2 bases from V and 4 bases from J, with 4 bases in between. Germline V gene data show CDR1 as LGHDT and CDR2 as YNNKEL (reference sequence). The CDR3 loop reads CASSQRPDTQYF. The CDR3 DNA reads TGTGCCAGCAGCCAACGTCCAGATACGCAGTATTTT.

This clone was counted only a few times. The J gene is TRBJ1-6, the V gene TRBV6-6, with 10 nucleotides matching TRBD1. This CDR3 comprises 16 residues. Trimming cost V 6 bases and J 0 bases; bases outside gene matches: 2. CDR1 is MNHNY and CDR2 is SVGAGI in the germline V gene (reference sequence). The CDR3 region has the DNA TGTGCCAGCAGCCGGACAGGGGGCTCCTATAATTCACCCCTCCACTTT. Translation: CASSRTGGSYNSPLHF.

This chain connects TRBV6-5 to TRBJ1-1; tentative D call: TRBD1 (5 bases). CDR3 length: 14 residues. V gave up 6 bases and J gave up 6 bases, with 17 bases separating them. Germline-derived CDR1 and CDR2 are MNHEY and SVGAGI. CDR3 nucleotides: TGTGCCAGCAGGGGGGACTTTTATGTCGCTGAAGCTTTCTTT. This encodes CASRGDFYVAEAFF.

The chain recombines TRBV7-8 with TRBJ1-5; D gene unclear. The V end lost 1 base, the J end lost 7 bases, and 8 bases lay between the germline ends. CDR3 size: 13 residues. Per the germline V gene, CDR1 is SGHVS and CDR2 is FQNEAQ. The CDR3 DNA sequence: TGTGCCAGCAGCTTAGGTGCGGGGCAGCCCCAGCATTTT. Its protein product is CASSLGAGQPQHF.

V usage is TRBV5-5 and J usage is TRBJ2-3, with D perhaps matching TRBD1 (8 bases). Germline V lookup: CDR1 SGHKS, CDR2 YYEKEE (reference sequence). Trimming shortened V by 5 bases and J by 3 bases, and 16 bases separated the two germline ends. The CDR3 is made up of 15 amino acids. The CDR3, as DNA: TGTGCCAGCAGGCGCGACAGGGGAGGGACAGATACGCAGTATTTT. Translated, it gives CASRRDRGGTDTQYF.

This chain connects TRBV27 to TRBJ1-1; no clear D. Germline values: CDR1 MNHEY, CDR2 SMNVEV (reference sequence). V was shortened by 7 bases and J by 1 base, with 16 bases between the two germline ends. There are 15 residues in the CDR3. DNA for the CDR3: TGTGCCAGCAACGGTATTAGTCCCTCGAACACTGAAGCTTTCTTT. It yields the protein CASNGISPSNTEAFF.

The chain recombines TRBV18 with TRBJ2-5; D is unclear. Per germline, CDR1 KGHSH and CDR2 LQKENI. The CDR3 sequence is 16 residues long. The V end was cut by 4 bases, the J end by 4 bases, with 19 bases between. This CDR3 is CASSQADMISLETQYF. The CDR3 DNA reads TGTGCCAGCTCACAGGCGGATATGATAAGCCTAGAGACCCAGTACTTC.

The chain joins TRBV2 to TRBJ2-1; 10 nucleotides align to TRBD1. The CDR3 consists of 16 residues. CDR1 is SNHLY, CDR2 FYNNEI, per germline. J was trimmed by 7 bases and V by 4 bases; bases with no gene match: 10. The CDR3 loop reads CASSAIGTGARNEQFF. Here the CDR3 DNA reads TGTGCCAGCAGTGCCATCGGGACAGGGGCCCGTAATGAGCAGTTCTTC.

V gene TRBV5-1 combines with J gene TRBJ2-1, with a tentative D call TRBD1 (6 bases). Per the germline V gene, CDR1 is SGHRS and CDR2 is YFSETQ. The CDR3 length is 15 residues. V lost 4 bases and J 0 bases, leaving 11 bases between the germline ends. The CDR3 nucleotides read TGCGCCAGCAGCCCCGACAGGAGCTCCTACAATGAGCAGTTCTTC. This sequence encodes CASSPDRSSYNEQFF.

The V gene is TRBV10-3, the J gene TRBJ1-1; the D is unclear. The CDR3 totals 17 residues. CDR1 and CDR2 from the germline V gene are ENHRY and SYGVKD. Trimming left V 4 bases short and J 1 base short, with 19 bases between. The CDR3 reads CAISGQAINQGNTEAFF. The CDR3 nucleotides read TGTGCCATCAGTGGGCAGGCCATAAACCAAGGGAACACTGAAGCTTTCTTT.

The chain couples TRBV11-2 to TRBJ2-7; D perhaps matches TRBD2 (5 bases). Germline-derived CDR1 and CDR2 are SGHAT and FQNNGV. CDR3 length: 16 amino acids. Trimming shortened V by 6 bases and J by 1 base, and 19 bases separated the two germline ends. CDR3 in DNA: TGTGCCAGCAGAGTTACTAGTAGGGAAAGGTCCTACGAGCAGTACTTC. Residues: CASRVTSRERSYEQYF.

The genes are TRBV2 and TRBJ2-1; 14 nucleotides match TRBD2. CDR3 length equals 15 residues. Germline assignment: CDR1 SNHLY and CDR2 FYNNEI. V trimming: 6 bases; J trimming: 9 bases; junction bases outside the gene matches: 7. In DNA form, the CDR3 reads TGTGCCAGCAGCCGACTAGCGGGGGGGCCAGTTGAGCAGTTCTTC. It is translated as CASSRLAGGPVEQFF.

The CDR3 loop is CATRPSGDNEQFF. The CDR3 nucleotides are TGCGCCACCCGCCCTAGCGGAGACAATGAGCAGTTCTTC. This rearrangement joins TRBV5-1 to TRBJ2-1; 7 bases line up with TRBD2. This CDR3 is 13 amino acids long. Germline loops: CDR1 SGHRS, CDR2 YFSETQ. The V and J ends lost 9 bases and 5 bases, in that order; junction bases with no gene match: 8.

The rearrangement links TRBV6-5 to TRBJ2-7, with 11 positions matching TRBD1. Germline V gene data show CDR1 as MNHEY and CDR2 as SVGAGI. The CDR3 loop spans 14 amino acids. V trimming: 7 bases; J trimming: 3 bases; junction bases outside the gene matches: 5. The CDR3: CASTGTGGLYEQYF. In DNA, the CDR3 is TGTGCCAGCACCGGGACAGGGGGTCTCTACGAGCAGTACTTC.

The chain is built from TRBV24-1 and TRBJ1-3, with D perhaps matching TRBD1 (6 bases). Looked up from germline, CDR1 is KGHDR and CDR2 is SFDVKD. This CDR3 spans 15 amino acids. Trimming took 3 bases from V and 7 from J, leaving 15 bases between them. Here the CDR3 reads CATSDPRGMDNTIYF. The CDR3 DNA is TGTGCCACCAGTGATCCCAGGGGTATGGATAACACCATATATTTT.

This chain connects TRBV14 to TRBJ2-3; D perhaps matches TRBD2 (5 bases). The V and J ends lost 0 bases and 0 bases respectively, with 10 bases between them. Germline V lookup: CDR1 SGHDN, CDR2 FVKESK. The CDR3 has 16 amino acids. CDR3 in amino acids: CASSQEQEASTDTQYF. The DNA of the CDR3 is TGTGCCAGCAGCCAAGAGCAGGAGGCGAGCACAGATACGCAGTATTTT.

The chain employs TRBV7-9 and TRBJ1-1; weak D call: TRBD1 (5 bases). Trimming left V 1 base short and J 1 base short, with 10 bases between. CDR1 SEHNR and CDR2 FQNEAQ come from the germline V gene (reference sequence). This CDR3 is 15 amino acids long. The CDR3 region has the DNA TGTGCCAGCAGCTTAGAGCGTAGGGGGAACACTGAAGCTTTCTTT. Amino acid sequence: CASSLERRGNTEAFF.

J is TRBJ2-5 and V is TRBV12-2; no DNA check was done on the table's D call, TRBD2. TRBV12-2 is deemed a pseudogene. This CDR3 has 15 amino acids. DNA for the CDR3: TGTGCAAGTCGCTTAGCGAAGCGGGGTTGGGAGACCCAGTACTTC. Its protein is CASRLAKRGWETQYF.

This clone was counted between two and nine times. The chain has TRBV11-2 and TRBJ1-6, with D unclear. V lost 1 base and J lost 13, with 11 bases in between. The germline CDR1 and CDR2 sequences are SGHAT and FQNNGV. This CDR3 has 13 residues. This chain's CDR3 is CASSLARVSPLHF. The CDR3 coding sequence is TGTGCCAGCAGCTTAGCGAGGGTTTCGCCCCTCCACTTT.

This clone has only a few counts. V is TRBV18 and J is TRBJ2-7; 12 nucleotides line up with TRBD1. This CDR3 has 15 amino acids. J lost 5 bases, V lost 6 bases, and 8 bases had no gene match. Germline CDR1 KGHSH, CDR2 LQKENI. CDR3 nucleotides: TGTGCCAGCTCCCCGAGGGACAGGGGGCTGAACGAGCAGTACTTC. This gives the protein CASSPRDRGLNEQYF.

The V call is TRBV11-2, the J call TRBJ2-7; possibly TRBD1 for D (5 bases). V was cut by 2 bases and J by 3 bases, with 11 bases left in between. Germline CDR1 reads SGHAT; CDR2 reads FQNNGV. CDR3 length: 14 residues. This CDR3 is CASSLFLQGYEQYF. DNA of the CDR3: TGTGCCAGCAGCTTATTCCTCCAGGGCTACGAGCAGTACTTC. Looking up the rest from reference TRBV11-2 and TRBJ2-7 gives the full variable domain: EAGVAQSPRYKIIEKRQSVAFWCNPISGHATLYWYQQILGQGPKLLIQFQNNGVVDDSQLPKDRFSAERLKGVDSTLKIQPAKLEDSAVYLCASSLFLQGYEQYFGPGTRLTVT.